These 18 T cell receptor beta chains came from one sample sequenced in a study of quantifying T cell responses using KT2 cells. Study summary: TCR alpha and beta constant-region primers primed reverse transcription of RNA.

The cDNA 3' end received a ligated oligonucleotide with a UMI. The first PCR ran roughly 4 cycles with an equimolar RC1.1 and RC1.2 beta primer mix. One entry per CDR3 protein, called by TCRdb with MiXCR from the UMI-ligation and nested PCR reads. Of just under 50,000 distinct CDR3 sequences in the sample, around a tenth were seen once. Sequencing input: PBMCs spiked with cells of the T cell clone KT2. The receptors stem from a human donor.

This clonotype appeared a few times. The J gene is TRBJ2-3, the V gene TRBV27, with D maybe TRBD2 (7 bases). This CDR3 is built from 14 residues. Per the germline V gene, CDR1 is MNHEY and CDR2 is SMNVEV (reference sequence). With 11 bases removed from V and 4 bases from J, the gap between germline ends came to 19 bases. The CDR3 DNA is TGTGCCTCGAAATGGGGCGGGGGCTCAGATACGCAGTATTTT. Translated, it gives CASKWGGGSDTQYF.

This clonotype was counted only a few times. The chain is built from TRBV5-6 and TRBJ1-1; 7 positions agree with TRBD1. J was trimmed by 5 bases and V by 5 bases; bases with no gene match: 6. Per the germline V gene, CDR1 is SGHDT and CDR2 is YYEEEE. The CDR3 consists of 13 residues. The CDR3 nucleotides are TGTGCCAGCAGTTGGGCAGGGGGGACTGAAGCTTTCTTT. Its protein is CASSWAGGTEAFF.

This clonotype occurred a few times. The rearrangement uses TRBV2 and TRBJ2-3; unclear D gene. The CDR3 spans 13 residues. Germline V CDR1 and CDR2: SNHLY, FYNNEI. Trimming cost V 5 bases and J 0 bases, with 6 bases left between them. CDR3 sequence reads: CASSSDSTDTQYF. In DNA form, the CDR3 reads TGTGCCAGCAGTTCCGACAGCACAGATACGCAGTATTTT.

J is TRBJ1-1 and V is TRBV6-2 or TRBV6-3; D is uncertain. Deletions cut 6 bases from V and 1 base from J, with 9 bases between. This CDR3 spans 13 amino acids. CDR1 and CDR2 (germline): MNHEY, SVGEGT. CDR3: CASSALRNTEAFF. The CDR3, as DNA: TGTGCCAGCAGCGCTTTACGGAACACTGAAGCTTTCTTT.

The genes are TRBV7-2 and TRBJ1-1, with D possibly matching TRBD1 (6 bases). The germline CDR1 and CDR2 sequences are SGHTA and FQGNSA. This CDR3 has 17 residues. Trimming shortened V by 1 base and J by 5 bases, and 20 bases separated the two germline ends. The CDR3 bases are TGTGCCAGCAGCTTAGGAGGGGGGGCAGGGAGTGGAACTGAAGCTTTCTTT. This sequence encodes CASSLGGGAGSGTEAFF.

This chain links TRBV11-3 with TRBJ2-1; 15 bases align to TRBD2. This CDR3 contains 15 residues. The ends lost 6 bases at V and 7 bases at J; junction bases unmatched: 4. CDR1 SGHNT and CDR2 YENEEA come from the germline V gene. CDR3: CASRPGTSGRNEQFF. As DNA, the CDR3 is TGTGCCAGCAGACCCGGGACTAGCGGGAGGAATGAGCAGTTCTTC.

V and J are TRBV12-3 or TRBV12-4 and TRBJ2-1, with D perhaps TRBD2 (6 bases). The CDR3 has 13 residues. V was clipped by 8 bases and J by 6 bases, with 14 bases between them. The CDR3 reads CASSRRAFNEQFF. The CDR3 DNA follows: TGTGCCAGCTCACGGAGGGCATTCAATGAGCAGTTCTTC.

This clonotype was seen only a few times. The chain combines TRBV12-3 or TRBV12-4 with TRBJ2-7, with 9 bases that match TRBD2. V shed 3 bases and J 6 bases; nucleotides not matched to a gene: 6. This CDR3 contains 14 residues. The CDR3 region is CASSFISGSSEQYF. CDR3 nucleotide sequence: TGTGCCAGCAGTTTCATTAGCGGGAGTAGCGAGCAGTACTTC.

This clonotype turned up a few times. The chain employs TRBV2 and TRBJ1-2; TRBD1 matches at 9 bases. The V and J ends lost 6 bases and 6 bases, in that order; junction bases with no gene match: 2. The CDR3 is 12 residues long. CDR1 and CDR2 (germline): SNHLY, FYNNEI. CDR3: CASRGTGHGYTF. In nucleotides, the CDR3 is TGTGCCAGCAGGGGGACAGGGCATGGCTACACCTTC.

This rearrangement joins TRBV5-4 to TRBJ2-1, with D possibly TRBD2 on 6 matching bases. The germline V and J ends were trimmed by 0 bases and 8 bases, with 15 bases remaining between them. CDR1 SGHNT and CDR2 YYREEE come from the germline V gene (reference sequence). The CDR3 runs to 15 residues. This chain's CDR3 is CASSLEAGKWDEQFF. The CDR3 nucleotides read TGTGCCAGCAGCTTGGAGGCGGGGAAGTGGGATGAGCAGTTCTTC.

The chain employs TRBV5-1 and TRBJ1-1; 9 bases line up with TRBD1. Unmatched junction bases numbered 12, after V lost 0 bases and J lost 6 bases. Per germline, CDR1 SGHRS and CDR2 YFSETQ. The CDR3 contains 17 residues. The CDR3 DNA reads as TGCGCCAGCAGCTTGGCCCCTCCGGGACAGGGCTATTCTGAAGCTTTCTTT. Translating gives CASSLAPPGQGYSEAFF.

This clonotype was counted many times. This rearrangement joins TRBV7-9 to TRBJ2-3, with D hard to call. CDR1 and CDR2 from the germline V gene are SEHNR and FQNEAQ (reference sequence). V was shortened by 5 bases and J by 2 bases, with 17 bases between the two germline ends. The CDR3 has 16 residues. CDR3 in DNA: TGTGCCAGCAGCCGGAAATCGGGCCTTCACACAGATACGCAGTATTTT. This encodes CASSRKSGLHTDTQYF.

This clonotype was detected ten times or more. The chain joins TRBV3-1 to TRBJ2-7, with TRBD2 matching 7 bases. The CDR3 spans 12 residues. The V segment lost 3 bases and the J segment 7 bases; nucleotides outside the gene matches: 3. Looked up from germline, CDR1 is LGHDT and CDR2 is YNNKEL (reference sequence). CDR3 DNA: TGTGCCAGCAGCCAGGTGCGGGGGGAGCAGTACTTC. The encoded protein is CASSQVRGEQYF.

The J gene is TRBJ2-4, the V gene TRBV11-3; D may be TRBD1 (6 bases). CDR3 size: 15 residues. The germline V gene has CDR1 SGHNT and CDR2 YENEEA. Trimming removed 5 bases at V and 1 base at J, with 12 bases between. The CDR3 here is CASSLNQGAKNIQYF. The DNA for the CDR3 is TGTGCCAGCAGCCTCAATCAGGGGGCCAAAAACATTCAGTACTTC.

This clonotype was seen only a few times. V gene TRBV25-1 combines with J gene TRBJ1-2; D not certain. CDR1 MGHDK and CDR2 SYGVNS come from the germline V gene. The CDR3 is 13 amino acids. Deletions cut 3 bases from V and 0 bases from J, with 5 bases between. The CDR3 DNA is TGTGCCAGCAGTGACGACGCTAACTATGGCTACACCTTC. Translated: CASSDDANYGYTF.

V usage is TRBV7-6 and J usage is TRBJ1-3, with TRBD1 as a possible D gene (6 bases). The CDR3 totals 14 residues. The germline V gene encodes CDR1 SGHVS and CDR2 FNYEAQ. Deletions cut 5 bases from V and 3 bases from J, with 11 bases between. As DNA, the CDR3 is TGTGCCAGCAGCCCAGGGGATAATGGAAACACCATATATTTT. Translation gives CASSPGDNGNTIYF.

This clonotype is large. V gene TRBV6-5 combines with J gene TRBJ2-7; 8 bases are shared with TRBD2. This CDR3 region has 16 residues. The ends lost 0 bases at V and 0 bases at J; junction bases unmatched: 4. Germline V gives CDR1 MNHEY, CDR2 SVGAGI. The DNA for the CDR3 is TGTGCCAGCAGTTACTCGACTAGCGACAGCTCCTACGAGCAGTACTTC. This sequence encodes CASSYSTSDSSYEQYF.

The gene calls are TRBV6-5 and TRBJ2-3, with D hard to call. The CDR3 contains 15 residues. From germline, CDR1 is MNHEY and CDR2 SVGAGI. Trimming pared 8 bases from V and 2 bases from J, leaving 17 bases between. In DNA, the CDR3 is TGTGCCAGCTACTCCCCCCGGTCATCCACAGATACGCAGTATTTT. It yields the protein CASYSPRSSTDTQYF.